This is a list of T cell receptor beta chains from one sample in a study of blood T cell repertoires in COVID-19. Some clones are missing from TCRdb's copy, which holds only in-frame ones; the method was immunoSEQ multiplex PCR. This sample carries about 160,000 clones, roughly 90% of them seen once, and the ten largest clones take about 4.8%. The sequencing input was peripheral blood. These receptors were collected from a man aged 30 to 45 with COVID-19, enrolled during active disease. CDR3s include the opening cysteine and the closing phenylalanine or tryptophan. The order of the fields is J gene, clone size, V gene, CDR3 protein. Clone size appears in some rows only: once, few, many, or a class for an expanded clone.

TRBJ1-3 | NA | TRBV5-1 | CASSQGPEYTIYF
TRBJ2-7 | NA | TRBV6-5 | CASSYSVAGPSYEQYF
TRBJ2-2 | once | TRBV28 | CASSPGDRDTGELFF
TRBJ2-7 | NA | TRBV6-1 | CASSEARYEQYF
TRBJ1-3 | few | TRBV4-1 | CASSLEGARRNTIYF
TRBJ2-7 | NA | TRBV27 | CASSLGGSVYEQYF
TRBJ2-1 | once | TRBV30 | CAWRREGRSEQFF
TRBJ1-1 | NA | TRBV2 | CASRTQGHEYSEAFF
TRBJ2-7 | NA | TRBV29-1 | CSVTQDRGLYEQYF
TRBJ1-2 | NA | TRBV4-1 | CASSQPTKPLDYGYTF
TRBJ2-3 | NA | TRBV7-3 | CASSSGQGAVGTQYF
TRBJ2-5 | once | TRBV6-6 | CASSSPLAYQETQYF
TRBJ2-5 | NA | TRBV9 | CASSVGLFGVSRTQYF
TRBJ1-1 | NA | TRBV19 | CASSIQGQGAEAFF
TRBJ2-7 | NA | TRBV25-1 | CASRGAYEQYF
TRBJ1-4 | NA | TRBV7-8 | CASSLARGGEKLFF
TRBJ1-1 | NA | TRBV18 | CASSRVDRETEAFF
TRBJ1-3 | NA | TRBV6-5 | CASRGQPYSGNTIYF
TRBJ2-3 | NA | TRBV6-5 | CASSQRTGSTDTQYF
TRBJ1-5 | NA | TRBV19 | CASSISWGTGYQPQHF
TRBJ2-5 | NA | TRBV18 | CASSPTAGQETQYF
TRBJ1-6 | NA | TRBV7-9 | CASSFTGYGSPLHF
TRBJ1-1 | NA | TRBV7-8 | CASSPQGYTEAFF
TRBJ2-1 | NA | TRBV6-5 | CASSYSDSNEQFF
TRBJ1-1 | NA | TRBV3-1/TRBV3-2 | CASSQSRDRVAFF
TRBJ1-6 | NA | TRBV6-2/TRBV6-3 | CASSSGLLHF
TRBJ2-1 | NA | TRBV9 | CASSVGVQGPQQFF
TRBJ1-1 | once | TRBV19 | CASSMGSLNTEAFF
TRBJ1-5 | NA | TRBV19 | CASSTGQPRNQPQHF
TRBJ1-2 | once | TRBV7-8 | CASSLLDRDIYGYTF
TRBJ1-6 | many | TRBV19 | CASSMGGQGDGSPLHF
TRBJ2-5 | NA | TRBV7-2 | CASSLGPVEETQYF
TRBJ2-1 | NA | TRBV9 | CASSVGQSSYNEQFF
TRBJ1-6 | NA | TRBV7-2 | CASSPRDSHSPLHF
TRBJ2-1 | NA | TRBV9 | CASTLSPDMAGAYNEQFF